This TCR beta chain was recovered during a study of T cells expressing NK-cell markers. At the level of the study: Eight donors were sequenced, of whom seven were HCMV-seropositive, while the remaining one was HCMV-seronegative.

The CDR3 totals 14 residues. In germline, CDR1 is MNHEY, CDR2 SMNVEV (reference sequence). UMIs were included in TCR beta cDNA generated by 5'RACE template switching. TCRdb re-called the 5' RACE reads and gives one entry per CDR3 protein, without DNA. In all, the sample yields 400,000 or so distinct CDR3 sequences. Sequenced: blood T cells: a sorted CD56 or NKG2C T cell subset, CD4+ or CD8+ T cells, or bulk PBMC T cells (not recorded which). The genes are TRBV27 and TRBJ2-3; TCRdb lists TRBD2, though no DNA is available to test this call. This sequence was found in a woman aged 45 to 65 in good health. CDR3 sequence: CASSFAGSGDTQYF.